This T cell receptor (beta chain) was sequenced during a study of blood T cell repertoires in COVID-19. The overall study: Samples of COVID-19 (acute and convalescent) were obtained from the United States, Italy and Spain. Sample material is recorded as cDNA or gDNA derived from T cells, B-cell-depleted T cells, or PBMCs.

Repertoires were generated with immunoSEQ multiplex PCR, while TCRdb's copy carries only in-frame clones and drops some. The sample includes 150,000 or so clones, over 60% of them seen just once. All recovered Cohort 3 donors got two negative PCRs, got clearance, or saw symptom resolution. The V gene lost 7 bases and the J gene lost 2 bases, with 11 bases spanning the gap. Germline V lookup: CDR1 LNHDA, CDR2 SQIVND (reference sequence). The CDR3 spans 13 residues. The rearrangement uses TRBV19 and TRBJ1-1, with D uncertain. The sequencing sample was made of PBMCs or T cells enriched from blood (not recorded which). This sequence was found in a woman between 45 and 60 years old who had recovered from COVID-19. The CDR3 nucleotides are TGTGCCAGTAAAACATTATCCAACACTGAAGCTTTCTTT. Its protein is CASKTLSNTEAFF.